These 2 T cell receptor beta chains were sequenced from one sample in a study of CD8+CD57+ T cells in acquired aplastic anemia. Profiles of TCR beta VDJ and CDR3 were generated from a genomic DNA template. TCRdb recomputed calls from the reads with MiXCR, one row per CDR3 protein. The sample contains around 150,000 distinct CDR3 sequences, 35% to 55% of which appear only once. Specimen: sorted CD4+, CD8+, or CD8+CD57+ T cells (not recorded which) from PBMCs. The receptors come from a human donor in good health.

The chain combines TRBV7-8 with TRBJ1-2; weak D call: TRBD1 (6 bases). Looked up from germline, CDR1 is SGHVS and CDR2 is FQNEAQ. The CDR3 extends over 15 amino acids. Trimming stripped 3 bases from V and 4 bases from J, with 15 bases between. The CDR3 nucleotides read TGTGCCAGCAGCTTTAGCCGGGACAATATCTATGGCTACACCTTC. Translating gives CASSFSRDNIYGYTF. The full variable domain, rest sourced from reference TRBV7-8 and TRBJ1-2, is GAGVSQSPRYKVAKRGQDVALRCDPISGHVSLFWYQQALGQGPEFLTYFQNEAQLDKSGLPSDRFFAERPEGSVSTLKIQRTQQEDSAVYLCASSFSRDNIYGYTFGSGTRLTVV.

This clonotype occurred many times. V usage is TRBV12-3 or TRBV12-4 and J usage is TRBJ2-5; D possibly corresponds to TRBD2 (5 bases). V was pared by 2 bases and J by 1 base, with 8 bases between. The CDR3 extends over 14 amino acids. DNA for the CDR3: TGTGCCAGCAGTTTAAAACGGGGCCAAGAGACCCAGTACTTC. This codes for CASSLKRGQETQYF.